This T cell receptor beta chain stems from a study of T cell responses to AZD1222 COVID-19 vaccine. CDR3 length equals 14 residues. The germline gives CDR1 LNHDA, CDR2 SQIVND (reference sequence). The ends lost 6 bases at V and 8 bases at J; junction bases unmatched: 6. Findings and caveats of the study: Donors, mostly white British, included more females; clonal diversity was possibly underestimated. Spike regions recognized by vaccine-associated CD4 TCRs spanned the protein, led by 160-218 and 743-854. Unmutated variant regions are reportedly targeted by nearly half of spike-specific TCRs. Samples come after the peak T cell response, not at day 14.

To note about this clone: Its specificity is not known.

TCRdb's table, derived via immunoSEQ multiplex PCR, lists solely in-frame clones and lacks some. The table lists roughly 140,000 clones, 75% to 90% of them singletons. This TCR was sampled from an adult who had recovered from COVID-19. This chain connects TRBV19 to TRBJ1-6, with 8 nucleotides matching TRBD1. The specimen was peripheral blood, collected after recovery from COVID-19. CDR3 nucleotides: TGTGCCAGTAGACAACCAGGGGGCGATTCACCCCTCCACTTT. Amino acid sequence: CASRQPGGDSPLHF.